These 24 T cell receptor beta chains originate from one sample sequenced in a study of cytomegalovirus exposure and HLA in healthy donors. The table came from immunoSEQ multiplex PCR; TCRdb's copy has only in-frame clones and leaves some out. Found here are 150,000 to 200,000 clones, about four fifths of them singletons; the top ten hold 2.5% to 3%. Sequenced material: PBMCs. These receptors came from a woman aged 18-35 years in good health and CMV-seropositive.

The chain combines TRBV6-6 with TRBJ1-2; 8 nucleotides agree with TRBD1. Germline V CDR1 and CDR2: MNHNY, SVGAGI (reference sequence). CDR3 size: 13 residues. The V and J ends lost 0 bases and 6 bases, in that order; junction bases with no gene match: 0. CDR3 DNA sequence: TGTGCCAGCAGTTACTCGACAGGGGATGGCTACACCTTC. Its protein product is CASSYSTGDGYTF.

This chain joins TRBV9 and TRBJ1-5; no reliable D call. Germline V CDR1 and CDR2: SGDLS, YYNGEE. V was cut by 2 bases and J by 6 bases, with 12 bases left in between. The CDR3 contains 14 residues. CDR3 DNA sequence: TGTGCCAGCAGCGTGGGAGGGTTGGGTCAGCCCCAGCATTTT. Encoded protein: CASSVGGLGQPQHF.

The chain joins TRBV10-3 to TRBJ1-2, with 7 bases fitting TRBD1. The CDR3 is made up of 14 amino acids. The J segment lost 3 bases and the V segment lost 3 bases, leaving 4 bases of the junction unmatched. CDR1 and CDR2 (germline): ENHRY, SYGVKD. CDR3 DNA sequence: TGTGCCATCAGTGAACGGCAGGGGGACTATGGCTACACCTTC. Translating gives CAISERQGDYGYTF.

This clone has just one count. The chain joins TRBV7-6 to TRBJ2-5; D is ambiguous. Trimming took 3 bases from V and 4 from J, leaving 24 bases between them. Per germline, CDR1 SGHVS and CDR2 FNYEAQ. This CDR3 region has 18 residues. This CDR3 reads CASSFGWSASGLRETQYF. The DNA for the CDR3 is TGTGCCAGCAGCTTCGGCTGGTCGGCCTCCGGGTTACGAGAGACCCAGTACTTC. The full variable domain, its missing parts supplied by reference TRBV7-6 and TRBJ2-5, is GAGVSQSPRYKVTKRGQDVALRCDPISGHVSLYWYRQALGQGPEFLTYFNYEAQQDKSGLPNDRFSAERPEGSISTLTIQRTEQRDSAMYRCASSFGWSASGLRETQYFGPGTRLLVL.

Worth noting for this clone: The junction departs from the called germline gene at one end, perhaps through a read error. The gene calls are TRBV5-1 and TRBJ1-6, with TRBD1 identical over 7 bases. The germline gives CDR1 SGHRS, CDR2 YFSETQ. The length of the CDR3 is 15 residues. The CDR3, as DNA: TGCGCCGGCAGCCAGGGGGAATCCTATAATTCACCCCTCCACTTT. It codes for CAGSQGESYNSPLHF.

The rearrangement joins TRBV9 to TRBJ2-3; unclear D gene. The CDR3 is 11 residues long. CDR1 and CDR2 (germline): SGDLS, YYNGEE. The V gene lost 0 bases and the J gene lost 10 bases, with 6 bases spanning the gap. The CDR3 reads CASSVAGAQYF. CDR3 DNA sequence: TGTGCCAGCAGCGTAGCAGGTGCGCAGTATTTT.

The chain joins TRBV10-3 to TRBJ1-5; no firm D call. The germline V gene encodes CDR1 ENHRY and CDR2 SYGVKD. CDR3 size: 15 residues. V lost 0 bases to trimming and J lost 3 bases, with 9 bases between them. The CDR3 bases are TGTGCCATCAGTGAGTCGAGTTCCGACAATCAGCCCCAGCATTTT. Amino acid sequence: CAISESSSDNQPQHF.

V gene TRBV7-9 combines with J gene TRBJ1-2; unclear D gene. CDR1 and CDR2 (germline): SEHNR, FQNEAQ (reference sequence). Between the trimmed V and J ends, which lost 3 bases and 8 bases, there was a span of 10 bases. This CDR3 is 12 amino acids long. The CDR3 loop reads CASSFLATGYTF. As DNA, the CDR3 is TGTGCCAGCAGCTTTCTAGCTACGGGCTACACCTTC.

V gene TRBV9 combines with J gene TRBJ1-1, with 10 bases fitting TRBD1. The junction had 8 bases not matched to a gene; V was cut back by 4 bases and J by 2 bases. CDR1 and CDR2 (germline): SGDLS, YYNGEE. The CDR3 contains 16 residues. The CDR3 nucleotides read TGTGCCAGCAGCCCTCCCGGGACAGGGGATAACACTGAAGCTTTCTTT. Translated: CASSPPGTGDNTEAFF.

CDR3 amino acids: CASSLGQWDETQYF. CDR3 sequence (DNA): TGTGCCAGCAGCTTGGGACAGTGGGACGAGACCCAGTACTTC. This chain connects TRBV7-2 to TRBJ2-5; TRBD1 agrees at 7 bases. The CDR3 loop spans 14 amino acids. CDR1 is SGHTA and CDR2 is FQGNSA in the germline V gene. V shed 3 bases and J 5 bases; nucleotides not matched to a gene: 6. The variable domain in full, completed from reference TRBV7-2 and TRBJ2-5, reads GAGVSQSPSNKVTEKGKDVELRCDPISGHTALYWYRQSLGQGLEFLIYFQGNSAPDKSGLPSDRFSAERTGGSVSTLTIQRTQQEDSAVYLCASSLGQWDETQYFGPGTRLLVL.

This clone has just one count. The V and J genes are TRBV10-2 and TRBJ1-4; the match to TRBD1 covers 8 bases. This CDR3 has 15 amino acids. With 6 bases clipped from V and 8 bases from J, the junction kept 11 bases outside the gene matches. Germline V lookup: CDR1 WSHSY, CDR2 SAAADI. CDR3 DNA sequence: TGCGCCAGCAGCAGACTCCGGGACAGGAGAGAAAAACTGTTTTTT. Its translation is CASSRLRDRREKLFF.

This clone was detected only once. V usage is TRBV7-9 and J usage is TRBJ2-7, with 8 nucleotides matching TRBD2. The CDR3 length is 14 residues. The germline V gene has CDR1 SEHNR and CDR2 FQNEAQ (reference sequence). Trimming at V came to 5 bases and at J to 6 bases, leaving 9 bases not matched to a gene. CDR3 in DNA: TGTGCCAGCAGCAACAGACGGGAGGGGCTCGAGCAGTACTTC. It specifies CASSNRREGLEQYF.

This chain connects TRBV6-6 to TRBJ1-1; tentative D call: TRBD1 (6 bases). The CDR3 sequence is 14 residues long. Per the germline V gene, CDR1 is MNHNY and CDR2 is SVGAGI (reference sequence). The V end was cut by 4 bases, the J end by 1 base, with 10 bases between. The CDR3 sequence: CASSFADRNTEAFF. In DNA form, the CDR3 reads TGTGCCAGCAGTTTCGCGGACAGGAACACTGAAGCTTTCTTT.

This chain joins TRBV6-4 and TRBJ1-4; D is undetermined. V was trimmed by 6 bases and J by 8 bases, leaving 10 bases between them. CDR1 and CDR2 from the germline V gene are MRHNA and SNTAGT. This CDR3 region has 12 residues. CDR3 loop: CASRGANEKLFF. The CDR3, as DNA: TGTGCCAGCAGGGGAGCAAACGAAAAACTGTTTTTT.

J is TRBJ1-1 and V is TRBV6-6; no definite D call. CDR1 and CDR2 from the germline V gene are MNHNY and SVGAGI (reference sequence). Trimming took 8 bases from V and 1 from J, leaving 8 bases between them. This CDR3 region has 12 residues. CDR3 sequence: CASGRGNTEAFF. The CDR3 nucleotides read TGTGCCAGCGGAAGAGGGAACACTGAAGCTTTCTTT.

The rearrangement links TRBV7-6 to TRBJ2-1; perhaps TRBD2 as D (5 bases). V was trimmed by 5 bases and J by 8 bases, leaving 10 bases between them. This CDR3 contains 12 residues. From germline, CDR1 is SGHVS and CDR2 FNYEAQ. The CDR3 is CASSPGRDEQFF. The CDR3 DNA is TGTGCCAGCAGCCCGGGAAGGGATGAGCAGTTCTTC.

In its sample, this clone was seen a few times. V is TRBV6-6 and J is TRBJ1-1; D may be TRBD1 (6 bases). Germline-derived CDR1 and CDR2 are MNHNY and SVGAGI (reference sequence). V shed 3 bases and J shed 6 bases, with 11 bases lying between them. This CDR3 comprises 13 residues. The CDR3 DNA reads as TGTGCCAGCAGTTATGTGGCAGGGGCTGAAGCTTTCTTT. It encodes CASSYVAGAEAFF.

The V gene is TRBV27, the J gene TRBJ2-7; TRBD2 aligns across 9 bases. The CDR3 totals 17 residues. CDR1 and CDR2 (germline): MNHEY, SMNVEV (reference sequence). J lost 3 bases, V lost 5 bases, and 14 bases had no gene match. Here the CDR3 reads CASSPTSPGTSRYEQYF. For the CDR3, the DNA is TGTGCCAGCAGTCCCACCTCCCCCGGGACTAGCCGCTACGAGCAGTACTTC.

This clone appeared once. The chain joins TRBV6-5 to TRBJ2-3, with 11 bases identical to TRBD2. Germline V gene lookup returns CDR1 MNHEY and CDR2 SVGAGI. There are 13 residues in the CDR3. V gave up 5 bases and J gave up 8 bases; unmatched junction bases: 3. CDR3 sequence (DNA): TGTGCCAGCAGTCCTGGACTAGCGGGTACGCAGTATTTT. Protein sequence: CASSPGLAGTQYF.

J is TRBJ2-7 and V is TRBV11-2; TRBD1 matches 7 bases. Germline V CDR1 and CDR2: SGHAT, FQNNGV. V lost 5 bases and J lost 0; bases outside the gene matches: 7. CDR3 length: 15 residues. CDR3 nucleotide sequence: TGTGCCAGCAGCCTGGACAGGAGCTTCTCCTACGAGCAGTACTTC. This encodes CASSLDRSFSYEQYF.

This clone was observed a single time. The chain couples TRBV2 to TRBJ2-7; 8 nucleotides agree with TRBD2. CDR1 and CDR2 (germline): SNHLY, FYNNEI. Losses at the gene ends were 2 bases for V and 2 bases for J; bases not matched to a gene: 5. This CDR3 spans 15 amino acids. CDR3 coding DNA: TGTGCCAGCAGTGAATCGGGGGGGTTCACCTACGAGCAGTACTTC. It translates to CASSESGGFTYEQYF.

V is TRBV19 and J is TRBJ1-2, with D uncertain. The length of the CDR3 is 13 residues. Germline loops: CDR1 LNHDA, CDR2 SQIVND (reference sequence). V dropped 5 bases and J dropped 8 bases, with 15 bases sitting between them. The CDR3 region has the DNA TGTGCCAGTAGTCGTTCGGGGATATCGGGCTACACCTTC. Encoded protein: CASSRSGISGYTF.

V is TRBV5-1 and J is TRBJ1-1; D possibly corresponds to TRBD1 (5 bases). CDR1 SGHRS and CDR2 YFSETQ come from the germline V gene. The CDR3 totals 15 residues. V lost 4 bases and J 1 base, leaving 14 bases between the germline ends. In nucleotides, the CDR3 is TGCGCCAGCAGCACCTCAGGGTCCGGGAACACTGAAGCTTTCTTT. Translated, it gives CASSTSGSGNTEAFF.

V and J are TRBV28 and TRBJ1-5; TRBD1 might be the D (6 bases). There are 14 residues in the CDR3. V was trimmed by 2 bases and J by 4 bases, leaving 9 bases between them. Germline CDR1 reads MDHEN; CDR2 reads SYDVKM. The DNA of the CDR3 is TGTGCCAGCAGTTTAGCAGGGGCAAATCAGCCCCAGCATTTT. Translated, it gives CASSLAGANQPQHF.